This is a list of T cell receptor beta chains from one sample in a study of blood T cell repertoires in COVID-19. The table came from immunoSEQ multiplex PCR; TCRdb's copy has only in-frame clones and leaves some out. The sample lists about 200,000 clones; 82% were seen once. The sequencing sample was made of PBMCs or T cells enriched from blood (not recorded which). The receptor source for this set is a man aged 35 to 55 who had recovered from COVID-19. The CDR3 runs from the conserved cysteine through the conserved F or W. D genes are given only for firm matches. Size is stated for part of the rows, as once, few or many counts, or as a class when the clone is expanded.

- - TRBJ2-3 TRBV29-1 TGCAGCGCGATACTAGCAGAAGCCCTCCGGGCCACAGATACGCAGTATTTT CSAILAEALRATDTQYF
TRBD2 - TRBJ2-3 TRBV20-1 TGCAGTGCTAGTACTAGCGGCACAGATACGCAGTATTTT CSASTSGTDTQYF
- - TRBJ2-2 TRBV7-9 TGTGCCAGCAGCTTACACGGGAACACCGGGGAGCTGTTTTTT CASSLHGNTGELFF
TRBD1 - TRBJ2-1 TRBV7-8 TGTGCCAGCAGCTTACAGGGGGCTAATGAGCAGTTCTTC CASSLQGANEQFF
- - TRBJ1-1 TRBV28 TGTGCCAGCAGGGAAGGGACAACCATGAACACTGAAGCTTTCTTT CASREGTTMNTEAFF
TRBD2 - TRBJ2-5 TRBV7-2 TGTGCCAGCAGCCCCCGACTAGCGGGAGCAGAGACCCAGTACTTC CASSPRLAGAETQYF
TRBD1 once TRBJ1-3 TRBV19 TGTGCCAGTAGCACGGAGGGACAGCTGTTCTCTGGAAACACCATATATTTT CASSTEGQLFSGNTIYF
- - TRBJ1-1 TRBV28 TGTGCCAGCAGGCAGGCCCAGGGAGCTTTCTTT CASRQAQGAFF
TRBD1 few TRBJ1-5 TRBV3-1/TRBV3-2 TGTGCCAGCAGCCCGGGACAGGGAGGCGGTCAGCCCCAGCATTTT CASSPGQGGGQPQHF
- - TRBJ1-1 TRBV19 TGTGCCAGTGGTTACGGTGTCGACACTGAAGCTTTCTTT CASGYGVDTEAFF